This TCR beta chain was recovered during a study of blood T cell repertoires in COVID-19. Study-wide background: Sources were T cells, B-cell-depleted T cells, or PBMCs; the material itself was cDNA or gDNA.

Participants' own reports of clinical history determined their cohort assignment. This clone came up once. V was shortened by 5 bases and J by 1 base, with 11 bases between the two germline ends. There are 14 residues in the CDR3. Germline V lookup: CDR1 SGHTA, CDR2 FQGNSA. Original analysis: Amplification of reference gene primers provided the estimated nucleated cell counts. The protocol was immunoSEQ multiplex PCR, while the TCRdb copy is restricted to in-frame clones and leaves out a portion. That table gives V, J and clone size, and the DNA gave D and trimming. Of about 230,000 clones in the sample, roughly 90% were seen once.

Sequencing was done on a sample of PBMCs or T cells enriched from blood (not recorded which). The receptor comes from a woman aged 45-65 years in a cohort exposed to, infected with or recovered from COVID-19 (not recorded which). The V gene is TRBV7-2, the J gene TRBJ2-5; tentatively, D is TRBD1 (5 bases). The DNA of the CDR3 is TGTGCCAGCAGCGCAGACAGACTCCAAGAGACCCAGTACTTC. Residues: CASSADRLQETQYF.